The count of the clone carrying this T cell receptor (beta chain) is one. Its antigen is not identified. In germline, CDR1 is LNHDA, CDR2 SQIVND (reference sequence). The CDR3 spans 15 residues. Trimming removed 5 bases at V and 2 bases at J, with 12 bases between. The sample comes from a study of OX40 agonist ivuxolimab in advanced cancers. Clones were read by immunoSEQ multiplex PCR, and TCRdb kept only the in-frame ones, dropping some. This sample has under 40,000 clones, with approximately 89% found just once. Overall study findings and caveats: Low clonal expansion, among the lowest seen, marked partial responders at 0.1-3.0 mg/kg.

The sequenced sample was CD4+ or CD8+ T cells sorted from blood, obtained in a trial of the OX40 agonist ivuxolimab. The receptor was derived from an adult with an advanced solid tumor such as melanoma, head and neck, liver or kidney cancer. The chain has TRBV19 and TRBJ1-4, with D perhaps matching TRBD1 (5 bases). In nucleotides, the CDR3 is TGTGCCAGTAGTGTAGGGACGGCTACTAATGAAAAACTGTTTTTT. It yields the protein CASSVGTATNEKLFF.